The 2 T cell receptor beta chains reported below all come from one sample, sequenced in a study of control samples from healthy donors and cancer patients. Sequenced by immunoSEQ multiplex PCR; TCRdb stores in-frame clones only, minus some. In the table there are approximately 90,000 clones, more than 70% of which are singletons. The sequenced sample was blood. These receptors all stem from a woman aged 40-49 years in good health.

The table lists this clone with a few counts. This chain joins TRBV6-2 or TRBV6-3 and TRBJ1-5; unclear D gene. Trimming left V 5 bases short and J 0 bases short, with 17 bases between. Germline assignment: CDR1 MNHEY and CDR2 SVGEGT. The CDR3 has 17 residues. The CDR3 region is CASSGLVAVNSNQPQHF. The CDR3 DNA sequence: TGTGCCAGCAGTGGTTTAGTGGCAGTGAATAGCAATCAGCCCCAGCATTTT.

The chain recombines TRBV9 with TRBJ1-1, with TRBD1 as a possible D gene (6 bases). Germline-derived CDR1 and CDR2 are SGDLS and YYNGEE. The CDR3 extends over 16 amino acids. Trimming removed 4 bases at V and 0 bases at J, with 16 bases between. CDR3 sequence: CASSPRTETLNTEAFF. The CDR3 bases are TGTGCCAGCAGCCCCCGGACAGAAACCTTGAACACTGAAGCTTTCTTT.